This TCR beta chain was identified during a study of blood T cells in healthy people across ages. Alongside a J-beta primer mix, a sample-barcoded 5' primer served in a second PCR lasting roughly 7 to 12 cycles. TCRdb recomputed calls from the 5' RACE reads with MiXCR, one row per CDR3 protein. The table records fewer than 1,200,000 distinct CDR3 sequences, less than 25% of them present only once. The ends were cut back, 7 bases at V and 4 bases at J, with 11 bases in the middle. Germline CDR1 reads KGHDR; CDR2 reads SFDVKD. CDR3 length equals 13 residues. These data were also filed under a second study, of T cells of mothers and their children.

V is TRBV24-1 and J is TRBJ2-3, with D unresolved. Sequencing was performed on blood. The clonotype originates from a girl aged 2 to 10 in good health. The CDR3 protein is CATRTDHSDTQYF. CDR3 bases: TGTGCCACCAGAACAGATCACTCAGATACGCAGTATTTT.